This T cell receptor (beta chain) is from a study of T cell repertoires in cytomegalovirus infection. On the study more broadly: From public TCR beta signatures came an indication of both CMV infection and matching HLA type.

This clonotype came up a few times. Its antigen is still unknown. TCRdb re-called the reads with MiXCR, one entry per CDR3 protein. The sample records some 170,000 distinct CDR3 sequences, roughly 17% being singletons. V lost 5 bases to trimming and J lost 2 bases; unmatched junction nucleotides: 6. Germline V lookup: CDR1 SGHVS, CDR2 FNYEAQ. The CDR3 has 15 amino acids. The study's findings and limits: Using cumulative public TCR beta family frequency, the authors identified those who carried CMV together with the relevant HLA.

Sequencing used CD8+ T cells from PBMCs. The chain links TRBV7-6 to TRBJ2-5, with TRBD1 identical over 9 bases. The TCR originated in a human donor in good health (CMV status not recorded). Some clones in this sample may be carry-over from other donors' samples. Here the CDR3 reads CASSRDRGRQETQYF. CDR3 coding DNA: TGTGCCAGCAGCCGTGACAGGGGGAGACAAGAGACCCAGTACTTC.